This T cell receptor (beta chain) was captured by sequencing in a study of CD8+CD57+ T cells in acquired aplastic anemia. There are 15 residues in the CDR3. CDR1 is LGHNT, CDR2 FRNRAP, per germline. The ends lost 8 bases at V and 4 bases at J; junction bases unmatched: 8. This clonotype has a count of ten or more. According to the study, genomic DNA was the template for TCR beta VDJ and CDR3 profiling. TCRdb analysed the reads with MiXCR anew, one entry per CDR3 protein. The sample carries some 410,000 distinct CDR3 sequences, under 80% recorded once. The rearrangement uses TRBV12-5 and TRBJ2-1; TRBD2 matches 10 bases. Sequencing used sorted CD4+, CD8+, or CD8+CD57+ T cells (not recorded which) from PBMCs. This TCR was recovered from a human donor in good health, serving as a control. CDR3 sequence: CASRRVLAGYNEQFF. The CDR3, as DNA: TGTGCTAGTCGACGAGTACTAGCGGGGTACAATGAGCAGTTCTTC. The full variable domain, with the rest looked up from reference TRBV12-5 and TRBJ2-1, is DARVTQTPRHKVTEMGQEVTMRCQPILGHNTVFWYRQTMMQGLELLAYFRNRAPLDDSGMPKDRFSAEMPDATLATLKIQPSEPRDSAVYFCASRRVLAGYNEQFFGPGTRLTVL.